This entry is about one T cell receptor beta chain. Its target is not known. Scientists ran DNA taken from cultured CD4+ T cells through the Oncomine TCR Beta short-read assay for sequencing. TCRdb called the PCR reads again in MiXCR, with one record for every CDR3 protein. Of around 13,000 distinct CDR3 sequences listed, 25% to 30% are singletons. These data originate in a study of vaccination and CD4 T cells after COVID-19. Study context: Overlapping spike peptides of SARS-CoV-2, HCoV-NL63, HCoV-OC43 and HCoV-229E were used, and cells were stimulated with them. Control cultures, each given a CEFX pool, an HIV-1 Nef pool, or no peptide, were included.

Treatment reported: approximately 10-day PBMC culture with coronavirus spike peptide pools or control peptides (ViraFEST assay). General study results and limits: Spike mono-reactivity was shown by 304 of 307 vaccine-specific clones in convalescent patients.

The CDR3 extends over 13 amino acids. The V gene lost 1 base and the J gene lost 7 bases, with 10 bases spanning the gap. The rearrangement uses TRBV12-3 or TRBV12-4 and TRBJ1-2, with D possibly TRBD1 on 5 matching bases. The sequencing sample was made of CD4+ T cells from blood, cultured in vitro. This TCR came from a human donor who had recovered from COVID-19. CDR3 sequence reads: CASSLEGRGGYTF. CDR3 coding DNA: TGTGCCAGCAGTTTAGAGGGGAGGGGTGGCTACACCTTC.